This T cell receptor beta chain was retrieved from a study of blood T cell repertoires in COVID-19. Study-wide context: From the United States, Italy and Spain came samples of acute and convalescent COVID-19.

In the original processing: Amplification with reference gene primers provided the estimates of nucleated cell counts. Profiling relied on immunoSEQ multiplex PCR, and the TCRdb table lists in-frame clones only, not all of them. V and J calls and clone size are those listed in that table; D and trimming were worked out from the DNA. The sample records about 68,000 clones, approximately 90% being singletons. CDR3 length equals 15 residues. J gave up 6 bases and V 4 bases, and 2 bases lay outside the gene matches. CDR1 is SGHTA, CDR2 FQGNSA, per germline. The V call is TRBV7-2, the J call TRBJ2-1, with 14 positions matching TRBD2. The specimen was peripheral blood. The source is a middle-aged man with acute or convalescent COVID-19. CDR3 sequence (DNA): TGTGCCAGCAGCTACGGGACTAGCGGGAGCAATGAGCAGTTCTTC. Amino acid sequence: CASSYGTSGSNEQFF. Together with reference TRBV7-2 and TRBJ2-1, the CDR3 gives the full variable domain: GAGVSQSPSNKVTEKGKDVELRCDPISGHTALYWYRQSLGQGLEFLIYFQGNSAPDKSGLPSDRFSAERTGGSVSTLTIQRTQQEDSAVYLCASSYGTSGSNEQFFGPGTRLTVL.